These 27 T cell receptor beta chains came from one sample sequenced in a study of early T cells in non-severe SARS-CoV-2 infection. Using its own MiXCR run on the 5' RACE reads, TCRdb lists one record per CDR3 protein. The sample carries tens of thousands of distinct CDR3 sequences, over 10% recorded once. The specimen was whole blood. These receptors originate from an adult who was a healthcare worker with PCR-confirmed SARS-CoV-2 infection or an uninfected control (not recorded which).

This clonotype has at least ten counts. The chain links TRBV10-2 to TRBJ2-7; weak D call: TRBD1 (6 bases). CDR3 size: 14 residues. Trimming took off 0 bases at V and 2 bases at J, with 8 bases between the two ends. Germline V gives CDR1 WSHSY, CDR2 SAAADI. CDR3 sequence (DNA): TGCGCCAGCAGTGAGTCGGGGACACCCTACGAGCAGTACTTC. Amino acids: CASSESGTPYEQYF.

This clonotype was picked up a small number of times. This rearrangement joins TRBV3-1 to TRBJ1-1; TRBD1 aligns across 7 bases. Germline CDR1 reads LGHDT; CDR2 reads YNNKEL (reference sequence). CDR3 length: 12 residues. V shed 1 base and J 9 bases; nucleotides not matched to a gene: 2. CDR3 protein: CASSQGQGKAFF. In DNA form, the CDR3 reads TGTGCCAGCAGCCAAGGACAGGGAAAAGCTTTCTTT.

This clonotype came up many times. The J gene is TRBJ1-1, the V gene TRBV11-2; D gene uncertain. V was trimmed by 2 bases and J by 0 bases, leaving 13 bases between them. Germline assignment: CDR1 SGHAT and CDR2 FQNNGV. The CDR3 is made up of 16 amino acids. CDR3 region: CASSLKFGLVNTEAFF. CDR3 nucleotides: TGTGCCAGCAGCTTAAAATTTGGCCTTGTGAACACTGAAGCTTTCTTT. The whole variable domain, filled in from reference TRBV11-2 and TRBJ1-1, reads EAGVAQSPRYKIIEKRQSVAFWCNPISGHATLYWYQQILGQGPKLLIQFQNNGVVDDSQLPKDRFSAERLKGVDSTLKIQPAKLEDSAVYLCASSLKFGLVNTEAFFGQGTRLTVV.

This clonotype was counted between two and nine times. The chain has TRBV6-6 and TRBJ1-1; the match to TRBD1 covers 12 bases. The CDR3 extends over 13 amino acids. V was clipped by 6 bases and J by 10 bases; unmatched bases: 6. Germline V CDR1 and CDR2: MNHNY, SVGAGI (reference sequence). The CDR3 region is CASREGQGAGAFF. CDR3 nucleotides: TGTGCCAGCAGGGAGGGACAGGGGGCGGGAGCTTTCTTT.

This clonotype was seen a handful of times. J is TRBJ2-1 and V is TRBV20-1; D unclear. V gave up 3 bases and J gave up 4 bases, with 10 bases separating them. This CDR3 is 13 amino acids long. CDR1 and CDR2 (germline): DFQATT, SNEGSKA (reference sequence). DNA for the CDR3: TGCAGTGCTAGTTTTTCGGCTTACAATGAGCAGTTCTTC. Translation gives CSASFSAYNEQFF.

There are a few counts of this clonotype. V and J are TRBV29-1 and TRBJ2-4; D is perhaps TRBD1 or TRBD2 (5 bases each). In germline, CDR1 is SQVTM, CDR2 ANQGSEA. This CDR3 is 14 amino acids long. Trimming removed 4 bases at V and 8 bases at J, with 18 bases between. CDR3 DNA sequence: TGCAGCGTTGCAAAGATTGGGGGTCAAGACATTCAGTACTTC. Protein product: CSVAKIGGQDIQYF.

This clonotype has only a few counts. CDR3 in DNA: TGTGCCAGCAGTGAAAAGGACAGACTTGAGATCACAACTAATGAAAAACTGTTTTTT. It encodes CASSEKDRLEITTNEKLFF. The V call is TRBV2, the J call TRBJ1-4, with a tentative D call TRBD1 (6 bases). The CDR3 runs 19 residues. Between the trimmed V and J ends, which lost 2 bases and 0 bases, there was a span of 19 bases. Germline values: CDR1 SNHLY, CDR2 FYNNEI.

The chain is built from TRBV4-1 and TRBJ2-7, with 7 bases identical to TRBD1. CDR3 length: 15 amino acids. The germline V gene encodes CDR1 MGHRA and CDR2 YSYEKL. With 4 bases clipped from V and 3 bases from J, the junction kept 9 bases outside the gene matches. The CDR3 DNA is TGCGCCAGCAGCCCTTTAGGGAACAGGGGCTACGAGCAGTACTTC. Translating it yields CASSPLGNRGYEQYF.

This clonotype came up many times. J is TRBJ2-2 and V is TRBV7-3; D is possibly TRBD2 (5 bases). The CDR3 is made up of 17 amino acids. The germline gives CDR1 SGHTA, CDR2 FQGTGA. The V and J ends lost 5 bases and 2 bases respectively, with 18 bases between them. CDR3 coding DNA: TGTGCCAGCAGCCCTAGGGTAGCGAGCATTAACACCGGGGAGCTGTTTTTT. This codes for CASSPRVASINTGELFF.

The rearrangement joins TRBV6-5 to TRBJ1-2; a weak D match, TRBD1 (5 bases). CDR3 length: 14 residues. Deletions cut 0 bases from V and 6 bases from J, with 11 bases between. Germline V lookup: CDR1 MNHEY, CDR2 SVGAGI. CDR3 sequence reads: CASSYSSGFDGYTF. The CDR3 bases are TGTGCCAGCAGTTACTCGTCAGGGTTCGATGGCTACACCTTC.

J is TRBJ2-1 and V is TRBV12-3 or TRBV12-4; 8 nucleotides align to TRBD2. The CDR3 is 14 amino acids. The V and J ends lost 6 bases and 7 bases, in that order; junction bases with no gene match: 8. CDR3 protein: CASRPGLVTNEQFF. CDR3 DNA: TGTGCCAGCAGACCGGGACTAGTTACGAATGAGCAGTTCTTC.

This rearrangement joins TRBV25-1 to TRBJ1-1, with D unresolved. This CDR3 has 11 amino acids. Germline V gives CDR1 MGHDK, CDR2 SYGVNS. Trimming took off 8 bases at V and 8 bases at J, with 12 bases between the two ends. Here the CDR3 reads CASALGGEAFF. CDR3 DNA sequence: TGTGCCAGCGCCTTAGGAGGGGAAGCTTTCTTT.

This chain joins TRBV7-2 and TRBJ1-4; maybe TRBD1 (5 bases). Germline V gives CDR1 SGHTA, CDR2 FQGNSA. V lost 6 bases, J lost 3 bases, and 14 bases lay in between. The CDR3 sequence is 15 residues long. CDR3 protein: CASRQDRGPNEKLFF. CDR3 sequence (DNA): TGTGCCAGCAGGCAGGACCGGGGACCTAATGAAAAACTGTTTTTT.

Only a few counts were recorded for this clonotype. The rearrangement joins TRBV29-1 to TRBJ2-3; D unclear. Trimming removed 7 bases from V and 5 bases from J, with 13 bases in between. Germline-derived CDR1 and CDR2 are SQVTM and ANQGSEA. The CDR3 loop spans 12 amino acids. As DNA, the CDR3 is TGCAGCGCTTCCCTCATTGTAGATACGCAGTATTTT. Its translation: CSASLIVDTQYF.

The gene calls are TRBV2 and TRBJ1-4; TRBD1 might be the D (5 bases). Trimming took off 6 bases at V and 0 bases at J, with 8 bases between the two ends. The germline gives CDR1 SNHLY, CDR2 FYNNEI. CDR3 length: 14 amino acids. The CDR3 sequence: CASRQVSTNEKLFF. Written as DNA, the CDR3 is TGTGCCAGCAGACAGGTTTCAACTAATGAAAAACTGTTTTTT.

This rearrangement joins TRBV20-1 to TRBJ1-1; the D is unclear. V lost 3 bases to trimming and J lost 4 bases, with 6 bases between them. Looked up from germline, CDR1 is DFQATT and CDR2 is SNEGSKA (reference sequence). CDR3 length: 11 amino acids. CDR3 residues: CSASQSTEAFF. DNA of the CDR3: TGCAGTGCTAGCCAATCCACTGAAGCTTTCTTT.

This clonotype occurred a few times. The chain joins TRBV9 to TRBJ2-1; possibly TRBD2 for D (6 bases). CDR1 SGDLS and CDR2 YYNGEE come from the germline V gene. V gave up 4 bases and J gave up 0 bases, with 17 bases separating them. The CDR3 contains 17 residues. The CDR3 sequence: CASSPRGFGSSYNEQFF. Written as DNA, the CDR3 is TGTGCCAGCAGCCCTCGTGGATTCGGGAGCTCCTACAATGAGCAGTTCTTC. The full variable domain, in which reference TRBV9 and TRBJ2-1 provide the parts outside the CDR3, is DSGVTQTPKHLITATGQRVTLRCSPRSGDLSVYWYQQSLDQGLQFLIQYYNGEERAKGNILERFSAQQFPDLHSELNLSSLELGDSALYFCASSPRGFGSSYNEQFFGPGTRLTVL.

V usage is TRBV28 and J usage is TRBJ2-7, with 7 bases aligning to TRBD1. V trimming: 6 bases; J trimming: 6 bases; junction bases outside the gene matches: 11. The CDR3 consists of 14 residues. CDR1 and CDR2 from the germline V gene are MDHEN and SYDVKM. CDR3 sequence: CASSPGDRVSEQYF. The CDR3 coding sequence is TGTGCCAGCAGCCCGGGTGACAGGGTATCCGAGCAGTACTTC. Combining the CDR3 with reference TRBV28 and TRBJ2-7 gives the whole variable domain DVKVTQSSRYLVKRTGEKVFLECVQDMDHENMFWYRQDPGLGLRLIYFSYDVKMKEKGDIPEGYSVSREKKERFSLILESASTNQTSMYLCASSPGDRVSEQYFGPGTRLTVT.

This clonotype was observed a handful of times. The V call is TRBV3-1, the J call TRBJ2-5; D might be TRBD1 or TRBD2, each matching 5 bases. The V end lost 3 bases, the J end lost 1 base, and 21 bases lay between the germline ends. The CDR3 loop spans 18 amino acids. Germline CDR1 is LGHDT and CDR2 is YNNKEL (reference sequence). The DNA of the CDR3 is TGTGCCAGCAGCCAGAAATCCTCCGGGACGCGAACCCAAGAGACCCAGTACTTC. This encodes CASSQKSSGTRTQETQYF.

There are a few counts of this clonotype. This chain links TRBV30 with TRBJ1-4; D not certain. CDR1 and CDR2 (germline): GTSNPN, SVGIG (reference sequence). V was clipped by 5 bases and J by 7 bases, with 17 bases between them. The length of the CDR3 is 14 residues. DNA for the CDR3: TGTGCCTGGCTTCCGACTGAGGAGGGTGAAAAACTGTTTTTT. Translating gives CAWLPTEEGEKLFF. The full variable domain, its missing parts supplied by reference TRBV30 and TRBJ1-4, is SQTIHQWPATLVQPVGSPLSLECTVEGTSNPNLYWYRQAAGRGLQLLFYSVGIGQISSEVPQNLSASRPQDRQFILSSKKLLLSDSGFYLCAWLPTEEGEKLFFGSGTQLSVL.

The rearrangement joins TRBV28 to TRBJ2-3; the match to TRBD2 covers 15 bases. Germline V gives CDR1 MDHEN, CDR2 SYDVKM. J gave up 6 bases and V 5 bases, and 3 bases lay outside the gene matches. The CDR3 length is 15 residues. CDR3 amino acids: CASSRTSGRGDTQYF. For the CDR3, the DNA is TGTGCCAGCAGTAGGACTAGCGGGAGGGGCGATACGCAGTATTTT.

This chain's CDR3 is CSARDVRGHSPLHF. The CDR3 nucleotides read TGCAGTGCTAGAGATGTAAGGGGGCATTCACCCCTCCACTTT. The chain couples TRBV20-1 to TRBJ1-6; 7 bases agree with TRBD1. Trimming took 0 bases from V and 8 from J; bases not matched to a gene: 4. CDR1 and CDR2 (germline): DFQATT, SNEGSKA (reference sequence). This CDR3 is 14 amino acids long.

This chain uses TRBV7-2 with TRBJ2-7, with 8 bases that match TRBD1. Germline loops: CDR1 SGHTA, CDR2 FQGNSA. Trimming at V came to 5 bases and at J to 2 bases, leaving 8 bases not matched to a gene. The CDR3 spans 15 residues. The CDR3 DNA is TGTGCCAGCAGCCCCCGGGGGACAGGCACCTACGAGCAGTACTTC. It is translated as CASSPRGTGTYEQYF.

This clonotype appeared a few times. J is TRBJ1-2 and V is TRBV29-1, with TRBD1 matching 8 bases. This CDR3 region has 16 residues. V was clipped by 4 bases and J by 4 bases; unmatched bases: 14. Germline assignment: CDR1 SQVTM and CDR2 ANQGSEA. CDR3 sequence: CSVAQLDWTGTYGYTF. CDR3 coding DNA: TGCAGCGTTGCGCAACTGGACTGGACAGGGACCTATGGCTACACCTTC.

The chain has TRBV7-2 and TRBJ1-3; no clear D. The CDR3 runs 15 residues. The germline gives CDR1 SGHTA, CDR2 FQGNSA. Trimming cost V 1 base and J 2 bases, with 9 bases left between them. CDR3 protein: CASSLDGRAGNTIYF. The CDR3 DNA reads TGTGCCAGCAGCTTAGATGGTAGGGCTGGAAACACCATATATTTT.

This clonotype has more than one count but fewer than ten. The chain is built from TRBV10-2 and TRBJ2-5; 7 nucleotides align to TRBD2. V shed 3 bases, J shed 5 bases, and the junction held 3 bases outside the gene matches. The CDR3 is made up of 13 amino acids. CDR1 is WSHSY, CDR2 SAAADI, per germline. The CDR3 region is CASSESGVETQYF. For the CDR3, the DNA is TGCGCCAGCAGTGAAAGCGGGGTGGAGACCCAGTACTTC.

This clonotype was seen a few times. This chain links TRBV18 with TRBJ1-2, with 7 bases aligning to TRBD1. Germline V lookup: CDR1 KGHSH, CDR2 LQKENI. CDR3 length equals 14 residues. J lost 4 bases, V lost 2 bases, and 4 bases had no gene match. CDR3 sequence (DNA): TGTGCCAGCTCACCAGGGGACAGATCCTATGGCTACACCTTC. It is translated as CASSPGDRSYGYTF.